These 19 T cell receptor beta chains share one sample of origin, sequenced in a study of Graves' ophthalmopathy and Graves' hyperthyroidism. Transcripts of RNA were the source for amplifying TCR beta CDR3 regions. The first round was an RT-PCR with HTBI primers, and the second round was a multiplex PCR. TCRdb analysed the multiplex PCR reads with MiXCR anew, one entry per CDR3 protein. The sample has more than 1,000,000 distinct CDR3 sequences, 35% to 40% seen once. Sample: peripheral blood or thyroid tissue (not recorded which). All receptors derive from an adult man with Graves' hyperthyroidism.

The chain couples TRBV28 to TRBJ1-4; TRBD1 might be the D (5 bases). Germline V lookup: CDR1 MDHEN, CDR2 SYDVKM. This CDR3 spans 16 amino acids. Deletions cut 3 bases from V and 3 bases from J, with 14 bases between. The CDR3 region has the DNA TGTGCCAGCAGTTTGCAGGGAAGAGGTGCTAATGAAAAACTGTTTTTT. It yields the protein CASSLQGRGANEKLFF.

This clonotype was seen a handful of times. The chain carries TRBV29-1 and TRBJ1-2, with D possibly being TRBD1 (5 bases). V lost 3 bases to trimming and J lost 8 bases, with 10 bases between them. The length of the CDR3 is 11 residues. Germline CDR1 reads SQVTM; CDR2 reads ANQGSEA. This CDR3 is CSVDRVDGYTF. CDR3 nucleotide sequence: TGCAGCGTTGACAGGGTGGACGGCTACACCTTC.

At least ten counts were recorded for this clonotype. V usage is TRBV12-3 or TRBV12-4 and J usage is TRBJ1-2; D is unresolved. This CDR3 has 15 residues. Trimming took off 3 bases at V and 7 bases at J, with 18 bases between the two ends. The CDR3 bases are TGTGCCAGCAGTTTGGGGATTGACCTGGAGGTTGGCTACACCTTC. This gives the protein CASSLGIDLEVGYTF.

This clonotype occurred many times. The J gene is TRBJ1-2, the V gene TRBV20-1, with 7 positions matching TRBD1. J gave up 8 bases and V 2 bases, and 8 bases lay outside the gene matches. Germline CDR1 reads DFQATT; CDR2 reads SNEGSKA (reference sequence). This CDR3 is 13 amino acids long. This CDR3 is CSARKETGIGYTF. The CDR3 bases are TGCAGTGCTAGAAAAGAGACAGGGATCGGCTACACCTTC.

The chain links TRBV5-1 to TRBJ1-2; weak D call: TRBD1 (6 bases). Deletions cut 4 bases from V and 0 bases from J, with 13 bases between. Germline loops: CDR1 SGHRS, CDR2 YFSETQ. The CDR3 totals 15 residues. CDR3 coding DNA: TGCGCCAGCAGCCTGGACAGTAGAGCTAACTATGGCTACACCTTC. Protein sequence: CASSLDSRANYGYTF.

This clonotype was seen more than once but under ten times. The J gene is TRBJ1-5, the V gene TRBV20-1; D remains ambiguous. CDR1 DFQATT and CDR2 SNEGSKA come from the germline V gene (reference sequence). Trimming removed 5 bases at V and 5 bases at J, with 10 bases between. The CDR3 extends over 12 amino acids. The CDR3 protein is CSAWIHYQPQHF. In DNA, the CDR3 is TGCAGTGCTTGGATACACTATCAGCCCCAGCATTTT.

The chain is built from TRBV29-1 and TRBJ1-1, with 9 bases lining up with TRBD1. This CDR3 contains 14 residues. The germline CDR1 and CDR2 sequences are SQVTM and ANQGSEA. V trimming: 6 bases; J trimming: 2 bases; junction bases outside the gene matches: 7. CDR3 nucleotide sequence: TGCAGCGTCCTCAGACAGGGGGACAACACTGAAGCTTTCTTT. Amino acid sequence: CSVLRQGDNTEAFF.

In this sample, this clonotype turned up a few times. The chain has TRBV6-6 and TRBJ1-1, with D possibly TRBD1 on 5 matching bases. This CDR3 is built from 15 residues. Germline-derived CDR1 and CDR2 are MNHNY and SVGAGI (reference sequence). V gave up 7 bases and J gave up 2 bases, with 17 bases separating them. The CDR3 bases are TGTGCCAGCACCCTACTCCGGGGGGGAAACACTGAAGCTTTCTTT. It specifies CASTLLRGGNTEAFF.

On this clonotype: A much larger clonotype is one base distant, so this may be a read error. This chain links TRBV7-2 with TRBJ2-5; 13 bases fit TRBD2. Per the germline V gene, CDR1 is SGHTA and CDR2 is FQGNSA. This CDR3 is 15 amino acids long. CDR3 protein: CASSSSGLAGEAQYF. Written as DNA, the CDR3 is TGTGCCAGCAGCTCCTCCGGACTAGCGGGAGAGGCCCAGTACTTC.

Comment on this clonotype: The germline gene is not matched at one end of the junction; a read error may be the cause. CDR3 amino acids: CASRSDRGF. In DNA form, the CDR3 reads TGTGCCAGCAGAAGTGACAGGGGCTTT. This rearrangement joins TRBV13 to TRBJ1-6, with 8 bases matching TRBD1. Germline V CDR1 and CDR2: PRHDT, FYEKMQ (reference sequence). The length of the CDR3 is 9 residues.

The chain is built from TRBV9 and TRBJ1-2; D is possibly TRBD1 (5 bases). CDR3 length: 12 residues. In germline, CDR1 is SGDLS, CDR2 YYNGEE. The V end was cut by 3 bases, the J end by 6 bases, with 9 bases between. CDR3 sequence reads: CASSALRDGYTF. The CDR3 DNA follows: TGTGCCAGCAGCGCCCTCAGGGATGGCTACACCTTC. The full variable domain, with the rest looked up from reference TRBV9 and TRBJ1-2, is DSGVTQTPKHLITATGQRVTLRCSPRSGDLSVYWYQQSLDQGLQFLIQYYNGEERAKGNILERFSAQQFPDLHSELNLSSLELGDSALYFCASSALRDGYTFGSGTRLTVV.

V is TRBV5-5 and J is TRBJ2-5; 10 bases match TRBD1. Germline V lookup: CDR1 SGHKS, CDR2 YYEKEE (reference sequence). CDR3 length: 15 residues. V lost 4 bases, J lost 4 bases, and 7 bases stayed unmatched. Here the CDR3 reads CASSLSGTGVETQYF. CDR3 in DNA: TGTGCCAGCAGCCTTTCTGGGACAGGGGTAGAGACCCAGTACTTC.

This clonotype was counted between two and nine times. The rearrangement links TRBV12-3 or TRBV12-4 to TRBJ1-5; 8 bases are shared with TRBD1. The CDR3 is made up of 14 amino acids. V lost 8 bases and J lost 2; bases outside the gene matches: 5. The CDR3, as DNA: TGTGCCAGCCACAGGGGGTGGGGCAATCAGCCCCAGCATTTT. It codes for CASHRGWGNQPQHF.

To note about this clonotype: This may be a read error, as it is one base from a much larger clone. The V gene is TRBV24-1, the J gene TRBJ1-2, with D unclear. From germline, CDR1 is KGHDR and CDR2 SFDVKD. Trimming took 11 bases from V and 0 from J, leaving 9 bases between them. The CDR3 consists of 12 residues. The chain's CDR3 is CASGPPNYGYTF. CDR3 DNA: TGTGCCAGCGGTCCTCCTAACTATGGCTACACCTTC.

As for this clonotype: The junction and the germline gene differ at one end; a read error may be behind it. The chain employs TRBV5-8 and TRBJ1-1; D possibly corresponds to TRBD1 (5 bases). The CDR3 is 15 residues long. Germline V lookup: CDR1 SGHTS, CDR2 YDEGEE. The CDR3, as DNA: TGTGCCAGCAGGTTGGATCGGGGGGTTAACACTGAAGCTTTCTTT. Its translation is CASRLDRGVNTEAFF.

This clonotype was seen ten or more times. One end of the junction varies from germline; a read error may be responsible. This CDR3 reads CASSVGTEAYEQYF. CDR3 sequence (DNA): TGCGCCAGCAGTGTAGGGACAGAGGCCTACGAGCAGTACTTC. This chain links TRBV9 with TRBJ2-7; 7 bases agree with TRBD1. This CDR3 contains 14 residues. Looked up from germline, CDR1 is SGDLS and CDR2 is YYNGEE.

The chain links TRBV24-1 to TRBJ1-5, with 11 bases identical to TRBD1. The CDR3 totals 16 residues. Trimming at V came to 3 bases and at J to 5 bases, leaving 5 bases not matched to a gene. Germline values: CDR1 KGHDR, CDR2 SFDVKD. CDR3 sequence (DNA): TGTGCCACCAGTGATGGGACAGGGGGTTGGCATCAGCCCCAGCATTTT. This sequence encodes CATSDGTGGWHQPQHF.

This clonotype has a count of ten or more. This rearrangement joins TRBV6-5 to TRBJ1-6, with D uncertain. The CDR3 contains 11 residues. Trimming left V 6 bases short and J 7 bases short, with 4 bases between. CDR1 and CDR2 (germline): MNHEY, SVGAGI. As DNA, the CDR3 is TGTGCCAGCAGGAACAATTCACCCCTCCACTTT. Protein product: CASRNNSPLHF.

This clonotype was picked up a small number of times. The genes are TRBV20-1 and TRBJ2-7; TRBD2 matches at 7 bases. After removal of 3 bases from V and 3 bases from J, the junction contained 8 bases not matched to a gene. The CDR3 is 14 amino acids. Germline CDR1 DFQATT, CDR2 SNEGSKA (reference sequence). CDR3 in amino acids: CSASPSGKLYEQYF. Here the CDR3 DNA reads TGCAGTGCTAGCCCTAGCGGTAAACTCTACGAGCAGTACTTC.